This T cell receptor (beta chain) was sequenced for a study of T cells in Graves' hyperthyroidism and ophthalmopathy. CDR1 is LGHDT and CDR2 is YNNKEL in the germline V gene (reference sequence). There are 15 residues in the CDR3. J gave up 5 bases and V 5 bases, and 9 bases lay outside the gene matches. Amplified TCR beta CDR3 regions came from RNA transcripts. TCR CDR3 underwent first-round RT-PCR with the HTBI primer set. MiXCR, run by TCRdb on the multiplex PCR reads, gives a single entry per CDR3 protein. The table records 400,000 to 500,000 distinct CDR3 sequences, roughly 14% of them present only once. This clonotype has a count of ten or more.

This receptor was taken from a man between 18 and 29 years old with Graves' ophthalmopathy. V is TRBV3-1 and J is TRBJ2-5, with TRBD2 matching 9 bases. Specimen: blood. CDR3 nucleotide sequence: TGTGCCAGCAGCACTCGGACTAGCGAGGTCGAGACCCAGTACTTC. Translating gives CASSTRTSEVETQYF.